The T cell receptor beta chain described here comes from a study of T cell responses to AZD1222 COVID-19 vaccine. Clones were sequenced by immunoSEQ multiplex PCR, and TCRdb holds only the in-frame ones, with some missing. The table lists about 120,000 clones, about nine tenths of them singletons. This clone was recorded only once. The source material was peripheral blood, sampled 28 days after the second dose of the MenACWY control vaccine. This receptor was taken from an adult who received the MenACWY meningococcal vaccine as a control.

The CDR3 DNA follows: TGTGCCAGTAGTCCAGATCCGACAAGGGCAAATACGCAGTATTTT. Translated: CASSPDPTRANTQYF. This sequence joins TRBV19 and TRBJ2-3, with unresolved D. Trimming shortened V by 5 bases and J by 7 bases, and 19 bases separated the two germline ends. Per germline, CDR1 LNHDA and CDR2 SQIVND (reference sequence). The CDR3 runs to 15 residues.